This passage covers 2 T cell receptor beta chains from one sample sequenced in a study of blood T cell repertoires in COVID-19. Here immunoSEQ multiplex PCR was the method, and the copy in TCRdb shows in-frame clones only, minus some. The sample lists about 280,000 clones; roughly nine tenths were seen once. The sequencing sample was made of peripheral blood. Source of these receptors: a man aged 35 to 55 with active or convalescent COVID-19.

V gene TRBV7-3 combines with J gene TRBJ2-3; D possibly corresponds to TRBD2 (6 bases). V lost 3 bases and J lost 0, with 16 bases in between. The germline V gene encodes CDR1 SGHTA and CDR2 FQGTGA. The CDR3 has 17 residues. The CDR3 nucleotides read TGTGCCAGCAGCTTGGTCGGCGGGGCGACTAGCACAGATACGCAGTATTTT. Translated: CASSLVGGATSTDTQYF.

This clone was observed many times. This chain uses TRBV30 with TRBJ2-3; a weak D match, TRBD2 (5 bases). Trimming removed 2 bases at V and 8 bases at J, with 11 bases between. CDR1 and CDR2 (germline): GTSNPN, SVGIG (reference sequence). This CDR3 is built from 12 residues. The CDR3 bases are TGTGCCTGGAGTCCGACGGCGGGTACGCAGTATTTT. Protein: CAWSPTAGTQYF.